These T cell receptor beta chains were read from a single sample in a study of cytomegalovirus exposure and HLA in healthy donors. Assay used: immunoSEQ multiplex PCR; TCRdb lists only in-frame clones, some missing. The sample has more than 110,000 clones; roughly 80% are singletons. Material: PBMCs. These receptors were collected from a woman aged 45-65 years in good health and CMV-seronegative. The CDR3 runs from the conserved cysteine through the conserved F or W. The D gene is left open where the match is weak. A clone size is listed for some rows: how often the clone was seen (once, few, many), or a class if it is expanded.

TRBV28	.	TRBJ1-5	TRBD1	TGTGCCAGCAGCTTCTCCGGGACAGTTCAGCCCCAGCATTTT	CASSFSGTVQPQHF
TRBV28	once	TRBJ2-5	.	TGTGCCAGCAGTTTAGTAGGGGTGGGAGAGACCCAGTACTTC	CASSLVGVGETQYF
TRBV7-9	once	TRBJ1-3	.	TGTGCCAGCAGCAAAATGCGGGGGGGCTCTGGAAACACCATATATTTT	CASSKMRGGSGNTIYF
TRBV6-5	once	TRBJ2-3	.	TGTGCCAGCAGTTATCGAAGCGCGGGCACAGATACGCAGTATTTT	CASSYRSAGTDTQYF
TRBV29-1	.	TRBJ1-2	TRBD1	TGCAGCGTTTCCGACAGGGGAGAAAGAGGCTACACCTTC	CSVSDRGERGYTF
TRBV5-6	once	TRBJ2-3	TRBD1	TGTGCCAGCAGCTTGCTGGACAGGGGTTTCCCTAGCACAGATACGCAGTATTTT	CASSLLDRGFPSTDTQYF
TRBV9	.	TRBJ2-3	TRBD2	TGTGCCAGCAGCGTCCGCGGGGGGGCCATTGATACGCAGTATTTT	CASSVRGGAIDTQYF
TRBV19	.	TRBJ2-5	TRBD2	TGTGCCAGTAGAGGGACTAGCGGGGCGTTCCAAGAGACCCAGTACTTC	CASRGTSGAFQETQYF
TRBV19	few	TRBJ1-2	.	TGTGCCAGTAGTATATTTACAGGGATTGGCTACACCTTC	CASSIFTGIGYTF
TRBV5-4	.	TRBJ1-1	.	TGTGCCAGCAGCCTAGCGGGTGTTCGGACTGAAGCTTTCTTT	CASSLAGVRTEAFF
TRBV6-4	.	TRBJ2-3	.	TGTGCCAGCAGTGACTCGAAAGTAGCCACAGATACGCAGTATTTT	CASSDSKVATDTQYF
TRBV21-1	.	TRBJ2-6	.	TGTGCCCCCGGGAGGATCTCTGGGGCCAACGTCCTGACTTTC	CAPGRISGANVLTF
TRBV10-2	.	TRBJ2-1	TRBD2	TGCGCCAGCAGTGAGGGTAGCGGGGGGACCAATGAGCAGTTCTTC	CASSEGSGGTNEQFF
TRBV27	.	TRBJ2-7	TRBD1	TGTGCCAGCAGTTTGACAGGGGCCCCCTACGAGCAGTACTTC	CASSLTGAPYEQYF
TRBV5-6	many	TRBJ2-3	TRBD2	TGTGCCAGCAGCTCCGGGGCGGGGGGCATAAATACGCAGTATTTT	CASSSGAGGINTQYF
TRBV27	.	TRBJ2-5	.	TGTGCCAGCAGTTTACAGGGGGGTCAAGAGACCCAGTACTTC	CASSLQGGQETQYF
TRBV5-1	.	TRBJ2-7	TRBD1	TGCGCCAGCAGCTCTTCGACAGGGAGACCCTACGAGCAGTACTTC	CASSSSTGRPYEQYF